This TCR beta chain was captured by sequencing in a study of breast tumors, draining lymph nodes, adjacent tissues. Study-wide results and caveats: Tumor and nontumor repertoires were significantly more similar in luminal-like than in basal-like breast cancer.

Breast cancer patients provided tissue from their axillary draining lymph nodes. This clonotype was seen repeatedly, ten times or more. Antigen unknown. CDR1 is MNHEY and CDR2 is SVGEGT in the germline V gene. The germline V and J ends were trimmed by 4 bases and 1 base, with 12 bases remaining between them. This CDR3 contains 15 residues. TCRdb re-called the multiplex PCR reads with MiXCR, one entry per CDR3 protein. The table lists approximately 89,000 distinct CDR3 sequences, around 28% of them singletons. The TCR was taken from a female donor with breast cancer. Some clones in this sample may be carry-over from other donors' samples. This rearrangement joins TRBV6-2 or TRBV6-3 to TRBJ2-3; D gene ambiguous. The sequenced sample consisted of axillary lymph node tissue. CDR3 residues: CASSFLGLGTDTQYF. In DNA form, the CDR3 reads TGTGCCAGCAGTTTTCTCGGATTAGGCACAGATACGCAGTATTTT.